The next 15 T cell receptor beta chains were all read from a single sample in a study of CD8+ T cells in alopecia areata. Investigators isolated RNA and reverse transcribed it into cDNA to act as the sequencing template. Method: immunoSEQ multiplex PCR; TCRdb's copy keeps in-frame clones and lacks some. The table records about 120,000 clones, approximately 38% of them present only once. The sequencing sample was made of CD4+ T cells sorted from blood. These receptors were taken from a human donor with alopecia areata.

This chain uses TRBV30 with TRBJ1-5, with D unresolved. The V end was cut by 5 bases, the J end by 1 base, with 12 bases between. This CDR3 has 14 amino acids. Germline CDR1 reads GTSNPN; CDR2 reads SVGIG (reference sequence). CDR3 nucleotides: TGTGCCTGGGCTCGAGGTTGGAGCAATCAGCCCCAGCATTTT. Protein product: CAWARGWSNQPQHF. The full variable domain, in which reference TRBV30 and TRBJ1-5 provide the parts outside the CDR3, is SQTIHQWPATLVQPVGSPLSLECTVEGTSNPNLYWYRQAAGRGLQLLFYSVGIGQISSEVPQNLSASRPQDRQFILSSKKLLLSDSGFYLCAWARGWSNQPQHFGDGTRLSIL.

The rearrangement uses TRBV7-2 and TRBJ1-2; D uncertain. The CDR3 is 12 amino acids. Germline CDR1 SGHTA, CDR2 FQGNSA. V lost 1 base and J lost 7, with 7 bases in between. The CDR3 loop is CASSLGQSGYTF. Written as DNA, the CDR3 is TGTGCCAGCAGCTTAGGGCAGTCTGGCTACACCTTC.

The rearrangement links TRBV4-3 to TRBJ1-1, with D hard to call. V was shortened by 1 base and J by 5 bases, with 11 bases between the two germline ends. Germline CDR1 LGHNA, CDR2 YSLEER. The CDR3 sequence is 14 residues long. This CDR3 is CASSQATSRTEAFF. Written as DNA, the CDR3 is TGCGCCAGCAGCCAAGCTACATCTCGAACTGAAGCTTTCTTT.

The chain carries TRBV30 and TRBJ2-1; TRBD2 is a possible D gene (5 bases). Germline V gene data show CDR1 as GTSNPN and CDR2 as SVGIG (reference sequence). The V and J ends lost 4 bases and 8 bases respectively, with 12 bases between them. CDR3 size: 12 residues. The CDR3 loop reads CAWNRGKDEQFF. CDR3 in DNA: TGTGCCTGGAACCGGGGTAAGGATGAGCAGTTCTTC.

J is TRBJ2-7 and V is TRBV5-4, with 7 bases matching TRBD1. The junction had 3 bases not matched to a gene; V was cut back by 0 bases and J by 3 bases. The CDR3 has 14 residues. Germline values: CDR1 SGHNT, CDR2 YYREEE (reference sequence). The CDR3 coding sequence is TGTGCCAGCAGCTTGGGCCCAGGGGGCTACGAGCAGTACTTC. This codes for CASSLGPGGYEQYF. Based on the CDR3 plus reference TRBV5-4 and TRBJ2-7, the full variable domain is ETGVTQSPTHLIKTRGQQVTLRCSSQSGHNTVSWYQQALGQGPQFIFQYYREEENGRGNFPPRFSGLQFPNYSSELNVNALELDDSALYLCASSLGPGGYEQYFGPGTRLTVT.

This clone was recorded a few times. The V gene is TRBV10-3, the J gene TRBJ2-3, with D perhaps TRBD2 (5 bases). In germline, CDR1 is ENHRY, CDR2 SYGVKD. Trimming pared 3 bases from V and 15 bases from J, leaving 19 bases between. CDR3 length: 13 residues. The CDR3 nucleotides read TGTGCCATCAGTGATTTTCCTAGCTCAGGAAACTATTTT. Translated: CAISDFPSSGNYF.

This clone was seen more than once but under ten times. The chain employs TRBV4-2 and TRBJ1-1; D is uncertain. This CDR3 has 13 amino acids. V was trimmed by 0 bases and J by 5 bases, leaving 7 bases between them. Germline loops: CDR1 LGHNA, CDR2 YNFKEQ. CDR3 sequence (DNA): TGTGCCAGCAGCCAAGAGGGGAAGACTGAAGCTTTCTTT. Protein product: CASSQEGKTEAFF.

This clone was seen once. The CDR3 is CASSYGPNSPLHF. CDR3 DNA sequence: TGTGCCAGCAGTTACGGGCCTAATTCACCCCTCCACTTT. The genes are TRBV6-5 and TRBJ1-6; D unclear. This CDR3 has 13 residues. Germline CDR1 reads MNHEY; CDR2 reads SVGAGI. V was cut by 2 bases and J by 6 bases, with 5 bases left in between.

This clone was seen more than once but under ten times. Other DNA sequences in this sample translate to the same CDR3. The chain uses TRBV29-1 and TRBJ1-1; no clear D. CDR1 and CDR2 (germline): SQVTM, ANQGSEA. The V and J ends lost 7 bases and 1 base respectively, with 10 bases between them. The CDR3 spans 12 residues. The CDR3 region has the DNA TGCAGCGCTAGTGACGGGAACACTGAAGCTTTCTTT. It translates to CSASDGNTEAFF.

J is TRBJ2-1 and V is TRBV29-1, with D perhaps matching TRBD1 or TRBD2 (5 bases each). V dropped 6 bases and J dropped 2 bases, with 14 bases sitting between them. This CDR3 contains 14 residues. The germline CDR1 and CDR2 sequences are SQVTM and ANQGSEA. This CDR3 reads CSVSPGPTYNEQFF. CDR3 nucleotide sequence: TGCAGCGTCTCCCCGGGACCAACCTACAATGAGCAGTTCTTC.

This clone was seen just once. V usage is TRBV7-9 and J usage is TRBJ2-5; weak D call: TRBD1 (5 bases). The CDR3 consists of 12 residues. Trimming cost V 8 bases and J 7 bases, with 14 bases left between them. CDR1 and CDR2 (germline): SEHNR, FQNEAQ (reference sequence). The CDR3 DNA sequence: TGTGCCAGCGGTCTCGAAGGGGTGACCCAGTACTTC. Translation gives CASGLEGVTQYF.

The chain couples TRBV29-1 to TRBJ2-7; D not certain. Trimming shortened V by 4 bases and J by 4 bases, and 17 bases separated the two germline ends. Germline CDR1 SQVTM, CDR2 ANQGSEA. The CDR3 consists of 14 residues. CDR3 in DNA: TGCAGCGTTGTGAGTCATGGCACCGGATACGAGCAGTACTTC. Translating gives CSVVSHGTGYEQYF.

Here the CDR3 reads CASSLSSINEQYF. The CDR3 coding sequence is TGCGCCAGCAGCTTGAGCAGCATCAACGAGCAGTACTTC. The chain recombines TRBV5-1 with TRBJ2-7; no reliable D call. Germline-derived CDR1 and CDR2 are SGHRS and YFSETQ. The ends were cut back, 1 base at V and 5 bases at J, with 10 bases in the middle. This CDR3 has 13 amino acids. The whole variable domain, filled in from reference TRBV5-1 and TRBJ2-7, reads KAGVTQTPRYLIKTRGQQVTLSCSPISGHRSVSWYQQTPGQGLQFLFEYFSETQRNKGNFPGRFSGRQFSNSRSEMNVSTLELGDSALYLCASSLSSINEQYFGPGTRLTVT.

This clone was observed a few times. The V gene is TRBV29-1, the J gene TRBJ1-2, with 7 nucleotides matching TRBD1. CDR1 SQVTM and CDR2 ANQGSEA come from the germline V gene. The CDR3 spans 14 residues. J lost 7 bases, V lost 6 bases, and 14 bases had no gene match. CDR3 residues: CSVAGGGQSPGYTF. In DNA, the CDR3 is TGCAGCGTCGCCGGGGGGGGACAGTCTCCTGGCTACACCTTC.

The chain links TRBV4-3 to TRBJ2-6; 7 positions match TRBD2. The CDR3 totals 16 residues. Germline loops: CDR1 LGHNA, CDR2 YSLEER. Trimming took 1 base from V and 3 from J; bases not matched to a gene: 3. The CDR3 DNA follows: TGCGCCAGCAGCCAAGCGAGGACTAGTGGGGCCAACGTCCTGACTTTC. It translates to CASSQARTSGANVLTF.